The 30 T cell receptor beta chains below were found in one sample sequenced in a study of Ad26.COV2.S vaccination and SARS-CoV-2 variants. Treatment of the sample: around 19 received Ad26.COV2.S at low or high dose, single or two shots; about 5 received placebo; per-sample allocation not given. Day 63 following the first vaccine or placebo injection was when the samples were taken. Some clones are missing from TCRdb's copy, which holds only in-frame ones; the method was immunoSEQ multiplex PCR. The table records 300,000 to 350,000 clones, around four fifths of them present only once. The specimen comprised peripheral blood, sampled in a trial of Ad26.COV2.S vaccine versus placebo. The receptor set was obtained from a person between 18 and 65 years old who received the Ad26.COV2.S COVID-19 vaccine or a placebo.

Comment on this clone: The sample carries other DNA sequences with the same CDR3. J is TRBJ2-5 and V is TRBV30; D possibly corresponds to TRBD2 (6 bases). The germline V and J ends were trimmed by 0 bases and 5 bases, with 7 bases remaining between them. CDR1 is GTSNPN and CDR2 is SVGIG in the germline V gene (reference sequence). The length of the CDR3 is 12 residues. The CDR3 DNA follows: TGTGCCTGGAGTGTACGGGGGGAGACCCAGTACTTC. Translated, it gives CAWSVRGETQYF.

The chain couples TRBV5-1 to TRBJ2-3, with 7 bases aligning to TRBD2. J lost 1 base, V lost 0 bases, and 2 bases had no gene match. The CDR3 contains 15 residues. CDR1 is SGHRS, CDR2 YFSETQ, per germline. CDR3 amino acids: CASSLGGGRTDTQYF. CDR3 nucleotides: TGCGCCAGCAGCTTGGGCGGGGGTCGCACAGATACGCAGTATTTT.

The chain has TRBV11-1 and TRBJ2-3; D unclear. This CDR3 region has 13 residues. Trimming took off 1 base at V and 2 bases at J, with 4 bases between the two ends. Germline CDR1 is SGHAT and CDR2 is FQDESV (reference sequence). Here the CDR3 DNA reads TGTGCCAGCAGCTTAGAAAACACAGATACGCAGTATTTT. It translates to CASSLENTDTQYF.

The chain recombines TRBV14 with TRBJ2-5, with 10 positions matching TRBD2. V lost 0 bases, J lost 5 bases, and 6 bases stayed unmatched. This CDR3 contains 16 residues. From germline, CDR1 is SGHDN and CDR2 FVKESK. CDR3 DNA: TGTGCCAGCAGCCAAGATAGGGGACTAGCGAGGGAGACCCAGTACTTC. Its protein is CASSQDRGLARETQYF.

The chain couples TRBV28 to TRBJ1-2; 8 bases map to TRBD1. This CDR3 has 13 amino acids. Germline V gene data show CDR1 as MDHEN and CDR2 as SYDVKM. The V gene end was trimmed by 4 bases and the J gene end by 8 bases; junction bases not matched to a gene: 6. This CDR3 is CASSSGQGGGYTF. CDR3 nucleotide sequence: TGTGCCAGCAGTTCAGGACAGGGCGGAGGCTACACCTTC.

The rearrangement joins TRBV28 to TRBJ1-6; D is uncertain. CDR1 MDHEN and CDR2 SYDVKM come from the germline V gene. The CDR3 has 12 residues. The ends were cut back, 7 bases at V and 9 bases at J, with 10 bases in the middle. The CDR3, as DNA: TGTGCCAGCACCTCAGCACGTTCACCCCTCCACTTT. Encoded protein: CASTSARSPLHF.

V usage is TRBV27 and J usage is TRBJ2-6; 8 positions agree with TRBD1. V gave up 1 base and J gave up 0 bases; unmatched junction bases: 2. CDR3 length: 17 amino acids. Germline V gene lookup returns CDR1 MNHEY and CDR2 SMNVEV (reference sequence). The CDR3 bases are TGTGCCAGCAGTTTATGGACAGGGCGCTCTGGGGCCAACGTCCTGACTTTC. Its translation: CASSLWTGRSGANVLTF.

The CDR3: CASSEPGSGYEQYF. CDR3 in DNA: TGTGCCAGCAGTGAACCAGGGTCGGGCTACGAGCAGTACTTC. The chain is built from TRBV6-1 and TRBJ2-7; tentative D call: TRBD1 (5 bases). The germline V gene encodes CDR1 MNHNS and CDR2 SASEGT. There are 14 residues in the CDR3. Trimming cost V 2 bases and J 3 bases, with 11 bases left between them.

The chain has TRBV3-1 (or the pseudogene TRBV3-2) and TRBJ2-7; 9 bases line up with TRBD2. The germline CDR1 and CDR2 sequences are LGHDT and YNNKEL (reference sequence). The V and J ends lost 1 base and 2 bases, in that order; junction bases with no gene match: 6. This CDR3 has 16 amino acids. The DNA for the CDR3 is TGTGCCAGCAGCCAAGGGAGAGCGGGGGGCACCTACGAGCAGTACTTC. Amino acid sequence: CASSQGRAGGTYEQYF.

V usage is TRBV4-2 and J usage is TRBJ2-2; 12 bases line up with TRBD2. V lost 0 bases, J lost 3 bases, and 5 bases stayed unmatched. CDR3 length: 18 residues. Germline lookup yields CDR1 LGHNA and CDR2 YNFKEQ. CDR3 protein: CASSQDLAGGPYTGELFF. In nucleotides, the CDR3 is TGTGCCAGCAGCCAAGATCTAGCGGGGGGGCCGTACACCGGGGAGCTGTTTTTT.

The chain combines TRBV28 with TRBJ1-4, with D maybe TRBD1 (6 bases). Trimming pared 5 bases from V and 8 bases from J, leaving 15 bases between. Germline loops: CDR1 MDHEN, CDR2 SYDVKM. The CDR3 is made up of 14 amino acids. CDR3 loop: CASSPGAREEKLFF. In nucleotides, the CDR3 is TGTGCCAGCAGTCCAGGGGCAAGGGAGGAAAAACTGTTTTTT.

This clone was detected only once. V gene TRBV28 combines with J gene TRBJ1-2; the D gene is possibly TRBD1 (6 bases). CDR1 and CDR2 (germline): MDHEN, SYDVKM. The CDR3 contains 13 residues. V was clipped by 3 bases and J by 5 bases, with 10 bases between them. The CDR3 sequence is CASSLADSYGYTF. The CDR3 DNA sequence: TGTGCCAGCAGTTTGGCGGACAGTTATGGCTACACCTTC.

This chain connects TRBV5-5 to TRBJ2-4; TRBD1 is a possible D gene (5 bases). Germline V lookup: CDR1 SGHKS, CDR2 YYEKEE (reference sequence). The CDR3 totals 17 residues. V was pared by 4 bases and J by 4 bases, with 21 bases between. CDR3: CASSLPTDTGPKNIQYF. CDR3 DNA sequence: TGTGCCAGCAGCCTCCCGACGGACACCGGCCCAAAAAACATTCAGTACTTC.

The chain recombines TRBV11-3 with TRBJ2-3; 13 positions agree with TRBD2. CDR3 length equals 16 residues. Germline V gene data show CDR1 as SGHNT and CDR2 as YENEEA. V was pared by 4 bases and J by 6 bases, with 7 bases of the junction left unmatched. The CDR3 spells CASSSGLAGDGDTQYF. The CDR3 nucleotides are TGTGCCAGCAGCTCCGGACTAGCGGGGGATGGGGATACGCAGTATTTT.

The CDR3 loop is CASTGGSYEQYF. DNA for the CDR3: TGTGCCAGCACAGGGGGCTCCTACGAGCAGTACTTC. The V and J genes are TRBV12-3 or TRBV12-4 and TRBJ2-7, with 7 bases lining up with TRBD1. The J segment lost 0 bases and the V segment lost 7 bases, leaving 0 bases of the junction unmatched. The CDR3 extends over 12 amino acids.

This sequence joins TRBV6-6 and TRBJ2-7; 15 bases agree with TRBD2. The CDR3 sequence is 16 residues long. J lost 4 bases, V lost 7 bases, and 8 bases had no gene match. Germline V CDR1 and CDR2: MNHNY, SVGAGI (reference sequence). The CDR3 spells CASTLWTSGGAYEQYF. For the CDR3, the DNA is TGTGCCAGCACCCTATGGACTAGCGGGGGGGCTTACGAGCAGTACTTC.

This chain joins TRBV11-2 and TRBJ2-3; 7 positions match TRBD1. Trimming cost V 3 bases and J 4 bases; bases outside gene matches: 7. From germline, CDR1 is SGHAT and CDR2 FQNNGV. The length of the CDR3 is 15 residues. This CDR3 reads CASSLTGRPPDTQYF. CDR3 DNA: TGTGCCAGCAGCTTGACAGGGAGACCGCCAGATACGCAGTATTTT.

The chain links TRBV20-1 to TRBJ1-1; D call uncertain. The germline gives CDR1 DFQATT, CDR2 SNEGSKA (reference sequence). This CDR3 comprises 12 residues. V shed 3 bases and J shed 1 base, with 6 bases lying between them. Here the CDR3 DNA reads TGCAGTGCTAGTGTTAGGAACACTGAAGCTTTCTTT. Amino acid sequence: CSASVRNTEAFF.

The chain is built from TRBV5-4 and TRBJ1-2; D gene uncertain. Germline V CDR1 and CDR2: SGHNT, YYREEE (reference sequence). V lost 2 bases, J lost 4 bases, and 9 bases lay in between. The CDR3 has 13 amino acids. In DNA form, the CDR3 reads TGTGCCAGCAGCTTCAGCCAATCCTATGGCTACACCTTC. It is translated as CASSFSQSYGYTF.

J is TRBJ2-2 and V is TRBV3-1 (or the pseudogene TRBV3-2), with D hard to call. This CDR3 has 13 residues. The germline V gene encodes CDR1 LGHDT and CDR2 YNNKEL (reference sequence). The germline V and J ends were trimmed by 1 base and 6 bases, with 6 bases remaining between them. The CDR3 region has the DNA TGTGCCAGCAGCCAAGGCAGGCCCGGGGAGCTGTTTTTT. Its protein product is CASSQGRPGELFF.

The chain links TRBV6-6 to TRBJ1-3; 7 bases match TRBD1. Germline CDR1 is MNHNY and CDR2 is SVGAGI (reference sequence). Trimming removed 3 bases from V and 1 base from J; junction bases left unmatched: 6. This CDR3 has 16 residues. CDR3 nucleotides: TGTGCCAGCAGTTATTATGCAGGGGGATCTGGAAACACCATATATTTT. Amino acids: CASSYYAGGSGNTIYF.

The V call is TRBV10-3, the J call TRBJ1-2; no definite D call. This CDR3 contains 15 residues. Trimming took 8 bases from V and 3 from J, leaving 19 bases between them. Germline V gene lookup returns CDR1 ENHRY and CDR2 SYGVKD. The CDR3 spells CAISHGAPGHYGYTF. The DNA for the CDR3 is TGTGCCATCTCGCACGGAGCACCCGGCCACTATGGCTACACCTTC.

This clone occurred once. This chain links TRBV4-2 with TRBJ2-7; D remains unclear. The germline V gene encodes CDR1 LGHNA and CDR2 YNFKEQ. Deletions cut 4 bases from V and 3 bases from J, with 16 bases between. The CDR3 consists of 15 residues. CDR3: CASSPHAAGIYEQYF. The CDR3 region has the DNA TGTGCCAGCAGCCCCCACGCGGCCGGTATCTACGAGCAGTACTTC.

The V call is TRBV6-5, the J call TRBJ2-5, with TRBD1 matching 9 bases. Per the germline V gene, CDR1 is MNHEY and CDR2 is SVGAGI. The CDR3 contains 14 residues. With V trimmed by 6 bases and J by 3 bases, 5 bases remained unmatched. The DNA of the CDR3 is TGTGCCAGCAGAACGGGACAGGGCGAAGAGACCCAGTACTTC. Its translation is CASRTGQGEETQYF.

The V and J genes are TRBV6-4 and TRBJ1-1; maybe TRBD1 (6 bases). The CDR3 totals 13 residues. CDR1 and CDR2 from the germline V gene are MRHNA and SNTAGT. The V end was cut by 6 bases, the J end by 5 bases, with 13 bases between. The CDR3 sequence: CASSLQGSTEAFF. The CDR3 DNA sequence: TGTGCCAGCAGCTTACAGGGTAGTACTGAAGCTTTCTTT.

The DNA for the CDR3 is TGCGCCAGCAGCTTGGGCCCCGATCAGCCCCAGCATTTT. Translating it yields CASSLGPDQPQHF. The chain has TRBV5-1 and TRBJ1-5, with D hard to call. Trimming took 0 bases from V and 5 from J, leaving 6 bases between them. CDR3 length: 13 residues. Germline V CDR1 and CDR2: SGHRS, YFSETQ. The full variable domain, rest sourced from reference TRBV5-1 and TRBJ1-5, is KAGVTQTPRYLIKTRGQQVTLSCSPISGHRSVSWYQQTPGQGLQFLFEYFSETQRNKGNFPGRFSGRQFSNSRSEMNVSTLELGDSALYLCASSLGPDQPQHFGDGTRLSIL.

In DNA form, the CDR3 reads TGTGCCAGCAGCGAGGCACAGGGAAATTCCTATGGCTACACCTTC. Its translation: CASSEAQGNSYGYTF. The chain couples TRBV7-9 to TRBJ1-2; a weak D match, TRBD1 (6 bases). Trimming removed 5 bases at V and 4 bases at J, with 17 bases between. CDR1 is SEHNR and CDR2 is FQNEAQ in the germline V gene (reference sequence). CDR3 size: 15 residues.

The rearrangement links TRBV2 to TRBJ2-7; D remains unclear. This CDR3 spans 10 amino acids. Per germline, CDR1 SNHLY and CDR2 FYNNEI. The ends were cut back, 6 bases at V and 3 bases at J, with 3 bases in the middle. CDR3 in DNA: TGTGCCAGCAGCAACTACGAGCAGTACTTC. Amino acids: CASSNYEQYF.

The chain combines TRBV10-2 with TRBJ2-2; D is perhaps TRBD1 (5 bases). Germline CDR1 is WSHSY and CDR2 is SAAADI. CDR3 length: 17 amino acids. V lost 3 bases and J lost 4, with 18 bases in between. The DNA of the CDR3 is TGCGCCAGCAGTGATGTAGAGACTCAGGGATCCACCGGGGAGCTGTTTTTT. Encoded protein: CASSDVETQGSTGELFF.

The J gene is TRBJ1-1, the V gene TRBV28; D might be TRBD1 (6 bases). Trimming pared 6 bases from V and 3 bases from J, leaving 11 bases between. This CDR3 region has 13 residues. Germline V gene data show CDR1 as MDHEN and CDR2 as SYDVKM. CDR3 bases: TGTGCCAGCAGAGAAACAGGGTACACTGAAGCTTTCTTT. It yields the protein CASRETGYTEAFF.